The table lists the clone carrying this TCR beta chain with many counts. What it recognizes is unknown. The data are from a study of CD8 T cells in ankylosing spondylitis. Study results and limitations: One TCR beta motif, made up of fewer than 10 highly homologous variants, appeared characteristic of ankylosing spondylitis blood. Within matched ankylosing spondylitis synovial fluid, disease-linked clones were reportedly significantly enriched. Earlier work had already found some motif variants in reactive arthritis synovial fluid and blood.

TCRdb called the 5' RACE reads again in MiXCR, with one record for every CDR3 protein. The sample shows about 240,000 distinct CDR3 sequences, roughly 10% of them seen only once. The TCR was taken from a male donor with ankylosing spondylitis or in good health (not recorded which). The specimen sequenced was blood, either unsorted or a sorted T cell fraction (not recorded which).

CDR3 residues: CASSLTPGGKFYEQYF. Here the CDR3 DNA reads TGTGCCAGCAGCCTTACCCCAGGGGGTAAGTTCTACGAGCAGTACTTC. The chain carries TRBV7-8 and TRBJ2-7, with 7 bases aligning to TRBD1. Per the germline V gene, CDR1 is SGHVS and CDR2 is FQNEAQ. V was clipped by 5 bases and J by 3 bases; unmatched bases: 13. The CDR3 totals 16 residues.